Sample share makes the clone carrying this T cell receptor beta chain medium-sized (0.01 to 0.1%). This entry belongs to a study of graft-versus-host responses after intestinal transplantation. Study results and caveats: Ileal or blood samples showed some GvH clones first, and such clones were also found in recipient marrow. Graft-donor T cell macrochimerism in patients accompanied high graft-versus-host to host-versus-graft clonal ratios in allografts.

Generated by immunoSEQ multiplex PCR, the TCRdb table keeps only in-frame clones and is missing some. Of just over 15,000 clones listed, 30% to 35% are singletons. The V end was cut by 7 bases, the J end by 2 bases, with 13 bases between. CDR1 is SGHRS and CDR2 is YFSETQ in the germline V gene. This CDR3 has 13 residues. Responders labeled with CFSE (approximately 200,000) were plated with approximately 200,000 irradiated, violet-dye-labeled stimulators. Upon completion of the reaction, proliferating CFSE-low responders, both CD3+CD4+ and CD3+CD8+, were sorted. This receptor was identified in a human patient who received an intestinal transplant. The source material was alloreactive CD4+ T cells from a mixed lymphocyte reaction culture, sampled before intestinal transplant. The subset denotes: CFSE-low proliferating T cells sorted from roughly 6-day pre-transplant mixed lymphocyte reaction (GvH or HvG direction). V is TRBV5-1 and J is TRBJ2-7; D is uncertain. The CDR3 is CASGREGPYEQYF. In DNA form, the CDR3 reads TGCGCCAGCGGCCGTGAAGGCCCCTACGAGCAGTACTTC.